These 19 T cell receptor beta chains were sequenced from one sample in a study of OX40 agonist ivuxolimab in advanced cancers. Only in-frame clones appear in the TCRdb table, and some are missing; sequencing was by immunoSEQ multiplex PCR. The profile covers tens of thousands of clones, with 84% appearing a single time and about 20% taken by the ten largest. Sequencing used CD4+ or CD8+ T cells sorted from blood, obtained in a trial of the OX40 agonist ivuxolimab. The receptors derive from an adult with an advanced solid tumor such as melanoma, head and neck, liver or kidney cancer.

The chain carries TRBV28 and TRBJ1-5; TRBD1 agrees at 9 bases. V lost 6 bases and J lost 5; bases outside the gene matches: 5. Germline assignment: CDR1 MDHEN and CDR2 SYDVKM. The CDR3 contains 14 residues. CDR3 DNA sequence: TGTGCCAGCAGACTGGGACAGGGCTATCAGCCCCAGCATTTT. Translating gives CASRLGQGYQPQHF.

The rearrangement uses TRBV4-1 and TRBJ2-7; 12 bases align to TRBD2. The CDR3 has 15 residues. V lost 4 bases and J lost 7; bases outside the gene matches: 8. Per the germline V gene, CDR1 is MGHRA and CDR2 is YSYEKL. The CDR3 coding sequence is TGCGCCAGCAGCCCAGAGGCACTAGCGGGGGGAGAGCAGTACTTC. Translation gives CASSPEALAGGEQYF.

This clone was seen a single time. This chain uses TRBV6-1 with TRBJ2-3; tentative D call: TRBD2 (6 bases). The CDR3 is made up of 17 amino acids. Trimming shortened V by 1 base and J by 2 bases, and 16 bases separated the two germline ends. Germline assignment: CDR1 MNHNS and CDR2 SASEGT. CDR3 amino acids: CASSEGRASAFTDTQYF. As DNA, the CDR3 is TGTGCCAGCAGTGAAGGACGGGCTAGCGCATTCACAGATACGCAGTATTTT.

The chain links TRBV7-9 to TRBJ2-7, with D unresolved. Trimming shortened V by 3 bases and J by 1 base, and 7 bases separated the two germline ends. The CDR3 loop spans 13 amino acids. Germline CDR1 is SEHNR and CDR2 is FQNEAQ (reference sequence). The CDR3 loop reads CASSLPESYEQYF. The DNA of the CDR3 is TGTGCCAGCAGCTTGCCAGAGTCCTACGAGCAGTACTTC.

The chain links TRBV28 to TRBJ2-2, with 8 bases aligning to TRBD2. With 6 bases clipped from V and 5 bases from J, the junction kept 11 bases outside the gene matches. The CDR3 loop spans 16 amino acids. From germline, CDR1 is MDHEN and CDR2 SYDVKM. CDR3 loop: CASSPTSGGETGELFF. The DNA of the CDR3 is TGTGCCAGCAGCCCCACTAGCGGAGGGGAGACCGGGGAGCTGTTTTTT.

This chain's CDR3 is CASRDPSSLSYNSPLHF. The CDR3 nucleotides are TGTGCCAGCAGAGACCCAAGCAGCCTATCCTATAATTCACCCCTCCACTTT. V and J are TRBV28 and TRBJ1-6; D not resolved. With 6 bases removed from V and 1 base from J, the gap between germline ends came to 16 bases. From germline, CDR1 is MDHEN and CDR2 SYDVKM. The CDR3 is 17 residues long.

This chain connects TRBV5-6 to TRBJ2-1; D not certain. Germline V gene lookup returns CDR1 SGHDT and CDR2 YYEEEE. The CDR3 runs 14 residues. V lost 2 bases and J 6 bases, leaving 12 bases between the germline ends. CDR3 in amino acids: CASSLRLHLNEQFF. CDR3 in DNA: TGTGCCAGCAGCTTACGACTGCATCTCAATGAGCAGTTCTTC.

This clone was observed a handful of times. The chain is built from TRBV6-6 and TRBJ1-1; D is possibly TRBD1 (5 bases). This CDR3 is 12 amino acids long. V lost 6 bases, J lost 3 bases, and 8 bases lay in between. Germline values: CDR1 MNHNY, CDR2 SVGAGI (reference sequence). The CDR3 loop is CASRQGYTEAFF. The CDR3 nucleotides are TGTGCCAGCAGGCAGGGCTACACTGAAGCTTTCTTT.

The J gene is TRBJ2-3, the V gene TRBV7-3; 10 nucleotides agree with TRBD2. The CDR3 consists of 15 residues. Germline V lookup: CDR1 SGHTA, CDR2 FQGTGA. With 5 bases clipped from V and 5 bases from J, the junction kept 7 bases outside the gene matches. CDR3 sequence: CASSLSGGALDTQYF. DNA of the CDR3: TGTGCCAGCAGCCTAAGCGGGGGGGCCTTAGATACGCAGTATTTT. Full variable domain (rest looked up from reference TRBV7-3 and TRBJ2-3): GAGVSQTPSNKVTEKGKYVELRCDPISGHTALYWYRQSLGQGPEFLIYFQGTGAADDSGLPNDRFFAVRPEGSVSTLKIQRTERGDSAVYLCASSLSGGALDTQYFGPGTRLTVL.

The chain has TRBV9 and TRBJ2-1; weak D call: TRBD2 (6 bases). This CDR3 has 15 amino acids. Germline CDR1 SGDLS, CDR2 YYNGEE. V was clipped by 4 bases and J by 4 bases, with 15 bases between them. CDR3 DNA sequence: TGTGCCAGCAGCCTCCCCGGGACTTTATACAATGAGCAGTTCTTC. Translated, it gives CASSLPGTLYNEQFF.

DNA of the CDR3: TGTGCCACCAGCAGACTCGGGACGATCGCAGATACGCAGTATTTT. Encoded protein: CATSRLGTIADTQYF. The V call is TRBV15, the J call TRBJ2-3; tentatively, D is TRBD1 or TRBD2 (5 bases each). V dropped 2 bases and J dropped 4 bases, with 13 bases sitting between them. This CDR3 has 15 residues. Germline CDR1 and CDR2: LNHNV and YYDKDF (reference sequence).

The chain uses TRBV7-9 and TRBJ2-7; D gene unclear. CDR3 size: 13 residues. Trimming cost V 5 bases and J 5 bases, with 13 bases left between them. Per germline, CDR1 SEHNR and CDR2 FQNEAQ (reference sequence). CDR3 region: CASSKQVNHEQYF. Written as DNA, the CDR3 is TGTGCCAGCAGCAAGCAAGTTAACCACGAGCAGTACTTC. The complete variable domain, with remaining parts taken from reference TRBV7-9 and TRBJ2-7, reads DTGVSQNPRHKITKRGQNVTFRCDPISEHNRLYWYRQTLGQGPEFLTYFQNEAQLEKSRLLSDRFSAERPKGSFSTLEIQRTEQGDSAMYLCASSKQVNHEQYFGPGTRLTVT.

The CDR3 region has the DNA TGTGCCAGCAGCGTCGAGGCCAGCGACGAGCAGTACTTC. It is translated as CASSVEASDEQYF. The rearrangement uses TRBV7-6 and TRBJ2-7, with unresolved D. In germline, CDR1 is SGHVS, CDR2 FNYEAQ. V lost 5 bases and J lost 5, with 13 bases in between. The CDR3 totals 13 residues.

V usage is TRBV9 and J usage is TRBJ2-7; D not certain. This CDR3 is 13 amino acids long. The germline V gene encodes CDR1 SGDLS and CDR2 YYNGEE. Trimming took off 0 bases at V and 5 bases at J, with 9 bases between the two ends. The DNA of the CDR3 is TGTGCCAGCAGCGTAGGTGTTGGGAACGAGCAGTACTTC. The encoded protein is CASSVGVGNEQYF.

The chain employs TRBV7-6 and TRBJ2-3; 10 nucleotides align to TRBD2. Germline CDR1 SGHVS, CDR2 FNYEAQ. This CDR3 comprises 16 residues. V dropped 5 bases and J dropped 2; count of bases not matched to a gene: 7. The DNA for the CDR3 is TGTGCCAGCAGCCCCAAACTAGCGGGACCCACAGATACGCAGTATTTT. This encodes CASSPKLAGPTDTQYF.

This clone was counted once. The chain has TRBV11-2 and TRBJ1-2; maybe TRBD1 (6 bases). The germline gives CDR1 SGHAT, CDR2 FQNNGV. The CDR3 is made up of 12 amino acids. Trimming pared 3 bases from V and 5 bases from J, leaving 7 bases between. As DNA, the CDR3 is TGTGCCAGCAGCTTTGGACAGTATGGCTACACCTTC. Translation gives CASSFGQYGYTF.

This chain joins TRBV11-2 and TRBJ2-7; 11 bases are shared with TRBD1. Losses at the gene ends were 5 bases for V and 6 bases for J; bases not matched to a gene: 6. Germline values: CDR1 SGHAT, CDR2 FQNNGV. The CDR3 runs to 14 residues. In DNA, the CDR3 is TGTGCCAGCAGCACCACGGGACAGGGGGTCGAGCAGTACTTC. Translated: CASSTTGQGVEQYF.

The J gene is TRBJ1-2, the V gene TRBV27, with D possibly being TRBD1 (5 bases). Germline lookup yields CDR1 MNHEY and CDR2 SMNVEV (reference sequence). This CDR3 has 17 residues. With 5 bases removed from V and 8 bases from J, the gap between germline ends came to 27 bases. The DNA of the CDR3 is TGTGCCAGCAGTGACCAGGGTCGAATCGGGACGGCGAACGGCTACACCTTC. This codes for CASSDQGRIGTANGYTF.

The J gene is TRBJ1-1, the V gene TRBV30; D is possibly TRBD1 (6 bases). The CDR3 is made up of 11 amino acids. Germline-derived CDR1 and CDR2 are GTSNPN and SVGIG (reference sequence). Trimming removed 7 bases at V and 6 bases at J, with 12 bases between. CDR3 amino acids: CASIGGAEAFF. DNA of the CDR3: TGTGCCTCGATAGGGGGGGCTGAAGCTTTCTTT. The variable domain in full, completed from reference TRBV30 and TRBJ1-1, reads SQTIHQWPATLVQPVGSPLSLECTVEGTSNPNLYWYRQAAGRGLQLLFYSVGIGQISSEVPQNLSASRPQDRQFILSSKKLLLSDSGFYLCASIGGAEAFFGQGTRLTVV.